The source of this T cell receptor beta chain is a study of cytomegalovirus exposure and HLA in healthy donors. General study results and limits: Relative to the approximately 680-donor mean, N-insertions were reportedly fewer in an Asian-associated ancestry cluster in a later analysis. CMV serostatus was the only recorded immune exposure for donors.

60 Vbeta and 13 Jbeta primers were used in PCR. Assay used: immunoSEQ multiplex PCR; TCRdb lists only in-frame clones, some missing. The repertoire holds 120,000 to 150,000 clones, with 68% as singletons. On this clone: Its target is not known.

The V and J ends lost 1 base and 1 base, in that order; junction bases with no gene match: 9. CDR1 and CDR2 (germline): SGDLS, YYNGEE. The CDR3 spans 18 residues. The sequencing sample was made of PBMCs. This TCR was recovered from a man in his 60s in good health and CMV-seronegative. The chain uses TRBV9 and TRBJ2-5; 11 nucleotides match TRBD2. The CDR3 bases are TGTGCCAGCAGCGTATCTGCTGCAACTAGCGGGGGCCAAGAGACCCAGTACTTC. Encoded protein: CASSVSAATSGGQETQYF.